This is a list of T cell receptor beta chains from one sample in a study of cytomegalovirus exposure and HLA in healthy donors. The assay was immunoSEQ multiplex PCR, and TCRdb's table has in-frame clones only and misses some. The sample shows under 130,000 clones, more than 9.5% of them seen only once. The sample taken for sequencing was PBMCs. All receptors come from a middle-aged man in good health and CMV-seropositive. Each CDR3 is given with its conserved first and last residue. The order of the fields is D gene, clone size, J gene, V gene, CDR3 protein, CDR3 DNA. The D gene is left open where the match is weak. Rows give clone size only sometimes, using once, few, many, or a class for an expanded clone.

D gene: TRBD2; clone size: -; J gene: TRBJ2-2; V gene: TRBV6-1; CDR3 protein: CASSSGRTGELFF; CDR3 DNA: TGTGCCAGCAGTAGCGGGAGAACCGGGGAGCTGTTCTTT
D gene: -; clone size: few; J gene: TRBJ1-1; V gene: TRBV5-1; CDR3 protein: CASSFEALAGNTEAFF; CDR3 DNA: TGCGCCAGCAGCTTTGAAGCCCTGGCGGGGAACACTGAAGCTTTCTTT
D gene: -; clone size: few; J gene: TRBJ1-2; V gene: TRBV27; CDR3 protein: CASSLSGGWYGYTF; CDR3 DNA: TGTGCCAGCAGTTTATCCGGGGGGTGGTATGGCTACACCTTC
D gene: -; clone size: -; J gene: TRBJ2-3; V gene: TRBV7-9; CDR3 protein: CASSPRFRFTDTQYF; CDR3 DNA: TGTGCCAGTAGCCCCCGGTTCCGGTTCACAGATACGCAGTATTTT
D gene: -; clone size: -; J gene: TRBJ1-3; V gene: TRBV7-2; CDR3 protein: CASSFTGTDTIYF; CDR3 DNA: TGTGCCAGCAGCTTCACAGGCACGGACACCATATATTTT
D gene: TRBD2; clone size: -; J gene: TRBJ2-3; V gene: TRBV7-2; CDR3 protein: CASSLRLAGAGTDTQYF; CDR3 DNA: TGTGCCAGCAGCTTAAGGCTAGCGGGAGCGGGCACAGATACGCAGTATTTT
D gene: -; clone size: -; J gene: TRBJ2-4; V gene: TRBV28; CDR3 protein: CASEAKNIQYF; CDR3 DNA: TGTGCCAGCGAGGCCAAAAACATTCAGTACTTC
D gene: -; clone size: few; J gene: TRBJ1-5; V gene: TRBV5-5; CDR3 protein: CASSLGANQPQHF; CDR3 DNA: TGTGCCAGCAGCTTGGGAGCCAATCAGCCCCAGCATTTT
D gene: -; clone size: -; J gene: TRBJ1-1; V gene: TRBV30; CDR3 protein: CAWSVFFNTEAFF; CDR3 DNA: TGTGCCTGGAGTGTATTCTTCAACACTGAAGCTTTCTTT
D gene: -; clone size: few; J gene: TRBJ1-6; V gene: TRBV7-2; CDR3 protein: CASRPSGGVINSPLHF; CDR3 DNA: TGTGCCAGCAGGCCCTCCGGGGGGGTTATCAATTCACCCCTCCACTTT
D gene: TRBD2; clone size: few; J gene: TRBJ2-1; V gene: TRBV6-1; CDR3 protein: CASSGLAGGYNEQFF; CDR3 DNA: TGTGCCAGCAGTGGGTTAGCGGGAGGCTACAATGAGCAGTTCTTC
D gene: TRBD1; clone size: few; J gene: TRBJ2-7; V gene: TRBV6-5; CDR3 protein: CASSFYRGPLYEQYF; CDR3 DNA: TGTGCCAGCAGTTTCTACAGGGGACCACTCTACGAGCAGTACTTC
D gene: -; clone size: few; J gene: TRBJ1-1; V gene: TRBV11-2; CDR3 protein: CASSLDLGGGTEAFF; CDR3 DNA: TGTGCCAGCAGCTTAGATCTGGGTGGAGGGACTGAAGCTTTCTTT
D gene: -; clone size: -; J gene: TRBJ1-3; V gene: TRBV10-3; CDR3 protein: CAISESASSGNTIYF; CDR3 DNA: TGTGCCATCAGTGAGTCAGCGAGCTCTGGAAACACCATATATTTT
D gene: TRBD2; clone size: -; J gene: TRBJ2-1; V gene: TRBV9; CDR3 protein: CASTPVGGMNSYNEQFF; CDR3 DNA: TGTGCCAGCACCCCCGTGGGGGGGATGAACTCCTACAATGAGCAGTTCTTC
D gene: -; clone size: -; J gene: TRBJ1-2; V gene: TRBV27; CDR3 protein: CASSSKQGTYGYTF; CDR3 DNA: TGTGCCAGCAGCTCTAAGCAGGGAACCTATGGCTACACCTTC
D gene: TRBD1; clone size: -; J gene: TRBJ1-2; V gene: TRBV2; CDR3 protein: CASSEREQGAYGYTF; CDR3 DNA: TGTGCCAGCAGTGAAAGGGAACAGGGGGCGTATGGCTACACCTTC
D gene: -; clone size: few; J gene: TRBJ1-2; V gene: TRBV11-1; CDR3 protein: CASSSDPWGDGYTF; CDR3 DNA: TGTGCCAGCAGCTCCGACCCGTGGGGGGATGGCTACACCTTC
D gene: TRBD1; clone size: -; J gene: TRBJ2-5; V gene: TRBV5-4; CDR3 protein: CASSRTGFGETQYF; CDR3 DNA: TGTGCCAGCAGCAGGACAGGGTTTGGAGAGACCCAGTACTTC
D gene: -; clone size: few; J gene: TRBJ1-1; V gene: TRBV6-5; CDR3 protein: CASPRIFGAEAFF; CDR3 DNA: TGTGCCAGTCCCAGGATTTTCGGCGCTGAAGCTTTCTTT
D gene: TRBD2; clone size: -; J gene: TRBJ2-5; V gene: TRBV2; CDR3 protein: CASSTGGAGETQYF; CDR3 DNA: TGTGCCAGCAGTACCGGGGGGGCAGGTGAGACCCAGTACTTC
D gene: TRBD2; clone size: -; J gene: TRBJ2-2; V gene: TRBV5-1; CDR3 protein: CASSLWTSEISNTGELFF; CDR3 DNA: TGCGCCAGCAGCTTGTGGACTAGCGAGATATCGAACACCGGGGAGCTGTTTTTT
D gene: -; clone size: few; J gene: TRBJ1-1; V gene: TRBV27; CDR3 protein: CASSLSMSLNGAFF; CDR3 DNA: TGTGCCAGCAGTTTATCGATGAGTTTAAATGGAGCTTTCTTT
D gene: TRBD1; clone size: -; J gene: TRBJ1-3; V gene: TRBV9; CDR3 protein: CASSPGQGLTGNTIYF; CDR3 DNA: TGTGCCAGCAGCCCGGGACAGGGATTAACTGGAAACACCATATATTTT
D gene: -; clone size: large; J gene: TRBJ1-1; V gene: TRBV6-5; CDR3 protein: CASSYTRDSGEAFF; CDR3 DNA: TGTGCCAGCAGTTACACTAGGGACTCTGGGGAAGCTTTCTTT